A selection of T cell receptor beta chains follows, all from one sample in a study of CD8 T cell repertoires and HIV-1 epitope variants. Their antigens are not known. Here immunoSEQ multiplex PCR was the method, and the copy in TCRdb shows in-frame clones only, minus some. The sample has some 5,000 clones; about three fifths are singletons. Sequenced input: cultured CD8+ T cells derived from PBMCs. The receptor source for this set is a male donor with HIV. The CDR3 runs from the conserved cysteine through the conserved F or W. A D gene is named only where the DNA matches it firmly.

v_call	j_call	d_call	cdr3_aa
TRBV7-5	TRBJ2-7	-	CASSLVGGGAYEQYF
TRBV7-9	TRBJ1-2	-	CASSQDPPDLDYGYTF
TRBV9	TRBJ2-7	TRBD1	CASSEGQGSYEQYF
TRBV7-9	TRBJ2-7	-	CASSPPRGQVYEQYF
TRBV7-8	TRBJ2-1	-	CASSIVSGDGEQFF
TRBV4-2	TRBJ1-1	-	CASSQDLQVDTEAFF
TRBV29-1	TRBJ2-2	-	CSAKEARGANTGELFF
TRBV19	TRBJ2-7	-	CASPWGEHRDPYEQYF
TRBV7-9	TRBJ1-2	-	CASSLGGRGYTF
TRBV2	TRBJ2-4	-	CASSAGLAKNIQYF
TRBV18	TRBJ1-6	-	CASSPQGGSYQDNSPLHF
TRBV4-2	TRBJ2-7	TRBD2	CASSQAGGQQYF
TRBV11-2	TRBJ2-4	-	CASSLNRAGDIQYF
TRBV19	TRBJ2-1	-	CASSAAWGGRYNEQFF
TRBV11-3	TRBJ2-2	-	CASSFRRTGELFF
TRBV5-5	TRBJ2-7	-	CASSLEAFSYEQYF
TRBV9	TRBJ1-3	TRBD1	CASSVGQGISGNTIYF
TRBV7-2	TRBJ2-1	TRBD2	CASSGLAGGKGDEQFF
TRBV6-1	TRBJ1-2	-	CASSYGANYGYTF
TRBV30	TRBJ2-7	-	CAWNGQTYEQYF
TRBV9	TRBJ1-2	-	CASSPGADNYGYTF
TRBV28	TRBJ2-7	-	CASSSGLSDYEQYF
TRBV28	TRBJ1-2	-	CASSRRQQSYGYTF
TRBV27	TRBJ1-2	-	CASSLLGGYYGYTF
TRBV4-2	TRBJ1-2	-	CASSQEAGMTPNYGYTF
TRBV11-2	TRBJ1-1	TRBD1	CASSLGTGTSEAFF
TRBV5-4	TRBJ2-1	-	CASSGSSYNEQFF
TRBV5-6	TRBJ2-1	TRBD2	CASSGGTSGRENEQFF
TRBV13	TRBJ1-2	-	CASSSHPVDFNYGYTF
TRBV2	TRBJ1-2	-	CASTEGPGAKFIPF
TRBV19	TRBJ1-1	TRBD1	CASSIGRGDTEAFF
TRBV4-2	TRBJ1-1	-	CASSEDSREFTEAFF
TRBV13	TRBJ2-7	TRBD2	CASSPSGSYEQYF
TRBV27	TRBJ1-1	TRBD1	CASSSPGTGVISTEAFF
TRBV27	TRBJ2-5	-	CASSVYGETQYF
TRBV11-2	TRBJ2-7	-	CASSLATSPFSEQYF
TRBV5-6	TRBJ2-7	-	CASSEQGEQYF
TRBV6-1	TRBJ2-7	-	CASSDLPPPYEQYF
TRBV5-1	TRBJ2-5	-	CASSFQGAQETQYF
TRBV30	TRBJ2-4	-	CAWSAGSGAGNIQYF
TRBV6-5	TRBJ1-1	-	CASSYGQEMRNTEAFF
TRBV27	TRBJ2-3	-	CASSLSIGPTDTQYF
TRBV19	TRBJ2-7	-	CASSITDSPTSDEQYF
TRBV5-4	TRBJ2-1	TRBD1	CASSLGAGGLNEQFF
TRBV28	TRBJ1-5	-	CASRPDTTYSNQPQHF
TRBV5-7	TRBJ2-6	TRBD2	CASSLDASGRADGANVLTF
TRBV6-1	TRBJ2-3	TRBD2	CASSAYVTSGGAPSTDTQYF
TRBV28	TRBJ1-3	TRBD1	CASSLLLAGTDSGNTIYF
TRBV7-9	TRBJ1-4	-	CASSLGLNEKLFF
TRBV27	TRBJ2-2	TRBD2	CASSFTTSGNLNTGELFF
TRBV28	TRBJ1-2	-	CASSFGGNSYGYTF